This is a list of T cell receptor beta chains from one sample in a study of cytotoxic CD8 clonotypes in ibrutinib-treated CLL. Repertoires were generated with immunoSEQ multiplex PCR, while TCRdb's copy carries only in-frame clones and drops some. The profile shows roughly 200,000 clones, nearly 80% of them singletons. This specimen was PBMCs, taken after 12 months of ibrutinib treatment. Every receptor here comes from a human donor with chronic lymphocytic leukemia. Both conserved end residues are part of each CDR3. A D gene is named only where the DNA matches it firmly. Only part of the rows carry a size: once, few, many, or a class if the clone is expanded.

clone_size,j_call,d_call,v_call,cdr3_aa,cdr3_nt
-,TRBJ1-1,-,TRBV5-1,CASSLIRGRNTEAFF,TGCGCCAGCAGCTTGATAAGGGGACGGAACACTGAAGCTTTCTTT
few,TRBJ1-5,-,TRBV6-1,CASGRAFNSNQPQHF,TGTGCCAGCGGACGGGCCTTCAATAGCAATCAGCCCCAGCATTTT
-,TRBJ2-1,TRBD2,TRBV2,CASSVEAGGRNEQFF,TGTGCCAGCAGCGTAGAAGCGGGGGGGCGGAATGAGCAGTTCTTC
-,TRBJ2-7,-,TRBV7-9,CASSPTPSPTYEQYF,TGTGCCAGCAGCCCGACACCGTCGCCTACCTACGAGCAGTACTTC
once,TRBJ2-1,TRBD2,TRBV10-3,CAISGSAGGFNEQFF,TGTGCCATCAGTGGGTCAGCGGGGGGGTTCAATGAGCAGTTCTTC
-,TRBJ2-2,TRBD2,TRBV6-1,CASSELAGGPGELFF,TGTGCCAGCAGTGAACTAGCGGGGGGGCCCGGGGAGCTGTTTTTT
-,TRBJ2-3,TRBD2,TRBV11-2,CASSSYRDYTPSTDTQYF,TGTGCCAGCAGCTCATACCGGGACTACACTCCTAGCACAGATACGCAGTATTTT
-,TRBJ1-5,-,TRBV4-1,CASSQARGTNQPQHF,TGCGCCAGCAGCCAAGCCAGGGGCACGAATCAGCCCCAGCATTTT
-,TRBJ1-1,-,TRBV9,CASSERDTRVDTEAFF,TGTGCCAGCAGCGAGCGGGACACCAGGGTGGACACTGAAGCTTTCTTT
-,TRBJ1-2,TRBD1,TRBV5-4,CASSSHRQGKYGYTF,TGTGCCAGCAGCTCGCACCGACAGGGAAAGTATGGCTACACCTTC
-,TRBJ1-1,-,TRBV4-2,CASSQALGLNTEAFF,TGTGCCAGCAGCCAAGCGTTGGGACTGAACACTGAAGCTTTCTTT
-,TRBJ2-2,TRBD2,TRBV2,CASSFRGLAGTANTGELFF,TGTGCCAGCAGTTTTCGGGGACTAGCGGGGACCGCGAACACCGGGGAGCTGTTTTTT
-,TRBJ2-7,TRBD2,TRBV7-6,CASSPGGRYEQYF,TGTGCCAGCAGTCCGGGGGGGCGATACGAGCAGTACTTC
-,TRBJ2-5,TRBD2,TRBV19,CASSIGRLAGVRETQYF,TGTGCCAGTAGTATAGGTCGACTAGCGGGGGTTCGTGAGACCCAGTACTTC
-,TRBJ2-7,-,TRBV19,CASRHGQSYEQYF,TGTGCCAGTAGGCATGGACAGTCCTACGAGCAGTACTTC
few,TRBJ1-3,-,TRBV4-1,CASSQAGNTIYF,TGCGCCAGCAGCCAAGCTGGAAACACCATATATTTT
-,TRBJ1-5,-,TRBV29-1,CSAQDGKGQPQHF,TGCAGCGCCCAGGACGGGAAGGGGCAGCCCCAGCATTTT
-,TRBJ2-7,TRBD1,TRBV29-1,CSVDTPGRQGTYEQYF,TGCAGCGTTGACACCCCGGGCCGACAGGGAACCTACGAGCAGTACTTC
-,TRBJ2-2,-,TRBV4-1,CASSPGQNTGELFF,TGCGCCAGCAGCCCGGGACAGAACACCGGGGAGCTGTTTTTT
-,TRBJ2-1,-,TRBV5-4,CASSPFPGSSGNEQFF,TGTGCCAGCAGCCCGTTCCCGGGAAGCTCGGGAAATGAGCAGTTCTTC
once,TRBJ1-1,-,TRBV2,CASSGSSLRLAFF,TGTGCCAGCAGTGGTTCGTCCCTCCGCTTGGCTTTCTTT
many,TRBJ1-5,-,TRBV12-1,CASSSSELGSNQPQHF,TGTGCCAGCAGCTCCTCAGAGCTCGGATCCAATCAGCCCCAGCATTTT
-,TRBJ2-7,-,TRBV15,CATSPGGGRRSYEQYF,TGTGCCACCAGCCCAGGGGGCGGGAGAAGGTCCTACGAGCAGTACTTC
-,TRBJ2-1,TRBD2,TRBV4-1,CASSPIGTSGGSYNEQFF,TGCGCCAGCAGCCCCATCGGGACTAGCGGGGGCTCCTACAATGAGCAGTTCTTC
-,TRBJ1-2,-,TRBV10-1,CASSAFVGRNPNYGYTF,TGCGCCAGCAGTGCGTTCGTTGGCCGGAACCCTAACTATGGCTACACCTTC
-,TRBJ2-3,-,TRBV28,CASSPSVVGDTQYF,TGTGCCAGCAGTCCTTCAGTAGTGGGGGATACGCAGTATTTT
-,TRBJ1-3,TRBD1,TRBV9,CASSTEQGAEGNTIYF,TGTGCCAGCAGCACCGAACAGGGGGCGGAGGGAAACACCATATATTTT
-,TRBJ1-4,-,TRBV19,CASRSPGSEKLFF,TGTGCCAGTAGAAGTCCGGGATCTGAAAAACTGTTTTTT
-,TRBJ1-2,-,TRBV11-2,CASSSGPGGYTF,TGTGCCAGCAGCTCGGGGCCGGGTGGCTACACCTTC
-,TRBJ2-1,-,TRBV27,CASAFLFGEGEQFF,TGTGCCAGCGCCTTTCTATTCGGTGAAGGTGAGCAGTTCTTC
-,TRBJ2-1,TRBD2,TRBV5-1,CASRYRGLAGPYNEQFF,TGCGCCAGCAGGTATCGAGGACTAGCGGGGCCCTACAATGAGCAGTTCTTC
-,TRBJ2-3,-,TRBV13,CASSPRGGGDTQYF,TGTGCCAGCAGCCCGAGGGGGGGTGGAGATACGCAGTATTTT
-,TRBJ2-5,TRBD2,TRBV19,CASSILASGTPYQETQYF,TGTGCCAGTAGTATTTTGGCTAGCGGGACGCCTTACCAAGAGACCCAGTACTTC
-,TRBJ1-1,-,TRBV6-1,CASLPGVSVNTEAFF,TGTGCCAGTTTACCAGGGGTTTCGGTGAACACTGAAGCTTTCTTT
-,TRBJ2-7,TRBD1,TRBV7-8,CASSWGQGGSYEQYF,TGTGCCAGCAGCTGGGGACAGGGCGGCTCCTACGAGCAGTACTTC
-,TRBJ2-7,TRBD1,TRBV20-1,CSAGQGWEQYF,TGCAGTGCCGGACAGGGGTGGGAGCAGTACTTC
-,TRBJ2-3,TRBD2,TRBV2,CASSKDGGAGTDTQYF,TGTGCCAGCAGTAAGGACGGGGGGGCCGGGACAGATACGCAGTATTTT
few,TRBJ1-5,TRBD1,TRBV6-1,CAGQGASNQPQHF,TGTGCCGGACAGGGGGCAAGCAATCAGCCCCAGCATTTT
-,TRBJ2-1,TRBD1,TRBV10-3,CAISDRGTEQYNEQFF,TGTGCCATCAGTGATCGAGGGACAGAACAATACAATGAGCAGTTCTTC
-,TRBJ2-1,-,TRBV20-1,CSAMNYNEQFF,TGCAGTGCTATGAATTACAATGAGCAGTTCTTC
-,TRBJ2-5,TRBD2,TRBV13,CASSSPTSGLQETQYF,TGTGCCAGCAGCAGCCCGACTAGCGGTTTACAAGAGACCCAGTACTTC
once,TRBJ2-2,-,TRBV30,CAWIPPNTGELFF,TGTGCCTGGATTCCACCCAACACCGGGGAGCTGTTTTTT